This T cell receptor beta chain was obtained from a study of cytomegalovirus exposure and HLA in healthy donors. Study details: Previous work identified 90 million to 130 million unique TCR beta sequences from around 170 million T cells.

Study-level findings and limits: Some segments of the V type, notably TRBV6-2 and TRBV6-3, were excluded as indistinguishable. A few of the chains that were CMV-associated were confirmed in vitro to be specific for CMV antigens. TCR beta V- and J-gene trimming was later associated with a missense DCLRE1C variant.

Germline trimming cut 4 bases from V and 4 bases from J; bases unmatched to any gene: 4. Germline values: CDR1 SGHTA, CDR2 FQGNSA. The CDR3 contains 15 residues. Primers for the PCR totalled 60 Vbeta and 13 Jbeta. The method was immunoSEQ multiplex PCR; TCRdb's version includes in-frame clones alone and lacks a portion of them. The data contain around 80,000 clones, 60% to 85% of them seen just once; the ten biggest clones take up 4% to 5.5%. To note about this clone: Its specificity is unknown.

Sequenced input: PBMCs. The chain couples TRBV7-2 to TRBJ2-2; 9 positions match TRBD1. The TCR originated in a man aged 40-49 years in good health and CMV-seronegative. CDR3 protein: CASSSGTGITGELFF. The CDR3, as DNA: TGTGCCAGCAGCTCCGGGACAGGGATCACCGGGGAGCTGTTTTTT. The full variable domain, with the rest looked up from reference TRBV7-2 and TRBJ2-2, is GAGVSQSPSNKVTEKGKDVELRCDPISGHTALYWYRQSLGQGLEFLIYFQGNSAPDKSGLPSDRFSAERTGGSVSTLTIQRTQQEDSAVYLCASSSGTGITGELFFGEGSRLTVL.